This T cell receptor beta chain comes out of a study of glioma-infiltrating T cells. The iRepertoire nested amplicon-rescue multiplex PCR amplified TCR alpha and beta CDR3s from RNA. For one-step reverse transcription and amplification, roughly 95-400 ng of tissue mRNA or PBMC total RNA was used. TCRdb used MiXCR to reprocess the multiplex PCR reads, holding one entry per CDR3 protein. This sample carries a few thousand distinct CDR3 sequences, approximately 35% of them seen once, and the ten largest clones take under 8%. Trimming took 6 bases from V and 1 from J, leaving 5 bases between them. The CDR3 length is 12 residues. Whole-study results and caveats: Gliomas, especially low-grade, showed above-expected tissue-blood divergence; non-neoplastic patients showed below.

Ten or more counts support this clonotype. Its target is unknown. The clonotype comes from a human donor with low-grade glioma or glioblastoma, undergoing nonglioma brain surgery, or in good health (not recorded which). The V gene is TRBV12-3 or TRBV12-4, the J gene TRBJ2-3, with a weak D call TRBD2 (5 bases). Material for sequencing was glioma tissue, nonneoplastic brain tissue, or PBMCs (not recorded which). The CDR3 DNA sequence: TGTGCCAGCAGGAGGGGCACAGATACGCAGTATTTT. It is translated as CASRRGTDTQYF.